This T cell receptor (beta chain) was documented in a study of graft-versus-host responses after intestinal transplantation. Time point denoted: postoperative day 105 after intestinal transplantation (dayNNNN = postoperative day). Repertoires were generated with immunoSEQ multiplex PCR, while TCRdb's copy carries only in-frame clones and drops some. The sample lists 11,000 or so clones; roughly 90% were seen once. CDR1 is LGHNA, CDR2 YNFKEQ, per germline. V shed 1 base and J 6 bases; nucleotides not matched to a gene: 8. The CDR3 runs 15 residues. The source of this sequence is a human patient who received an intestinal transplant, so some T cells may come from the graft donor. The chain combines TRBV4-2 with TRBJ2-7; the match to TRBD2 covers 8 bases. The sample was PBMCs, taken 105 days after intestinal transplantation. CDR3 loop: CASSQVLGRASEQYF. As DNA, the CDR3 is TGTGCCAGCAGCCAAGTTCTCGGGAGGGCCAGCGAGCAGTACTTC.